The 27 T cell receptor beta chains below all came from one sample that was sequenced in a study of human T cells and chemical hapten exposure. Time point indicated: pre-sensitization, week 0. Documented treatment: therapeutic diphenylcyclopropenone sensitization with weekly scalp DPC. TCRdb reanalysed the RACE reads using MiXCR and keeps one entry per CDR3 protein. The table lists 50,000 to 70,000 distinct CDR3 sequences, 9.9% of them singletons. The specimen was whole blood, collected in connection with sensitization to the hapten diphenylcyclopropenone (DPC). The receptors were sampled from a man in his forties with alopecia areata. Some clones in this sample may be carry-over from other donors' samples.

Ten or more counts support this clonotype. The J gene is TRBJ1-1, the V gene TRBV24-1, with 10 bases identical to TRBD1. CDR1 and CDR2 (germline): KGHDR, SFDVKD. V was pared by 1 base and J by 7 bases, with 8 bases of the junction left unmatched. This CDR3 region has 16 residues. The CDR3 coding sequence is TGTGCCACCAGTGATTTAAGGAAGGGACAGGGGCATGAAGCTTTCTTT. Translated: CATSDLRKGQGHEAFF.

This clonotype has just a few counts. The CDR3 DNA reads TGTGCCAGCAGCCCTACCCGTATTTTCAGCGCTGAAGCTTTCTTT. Its protein is CASSPTRIFSAEAFF. The J gene is TRBJ1-1, the V gene TRBV11-2; D not resolved. Per germline, CDR1 SGHAT and CDR2 FQNNGV. The CDR3 has 15 residues. V lost 5 bases, J lost 6 bases, and 19 bases lay in between.

The CDR3 sequence is CASSAENEYTQYF. DNA of the CDR3: TGTGCCAGCAGCGCTGAAAATGAATACACCCAGTACTTC. This chain connects TRBV7-9 to TRBJ2-5; D gene ambiguous. CDR1 and CDR2 (germline): SEHNR, FQNEAQ (reference sequence). Deletions cut 5 bases from V and 8 bases from J, with 15 bases between. The CDR3 length is 13 residues.

This clonotype was detected many times. This CDR3 is CASSYNRGSGANVLTF. CDR3 bases: TGTGCCAGCAGTTATAACAGGGGGTCTGGGGCCAACGTCCTGACTTTC. This chain connects TRBV6-2 or TRBV6-3 to TRBJ2-6; 8 positions agree with TRBD1. The CDR3 totals 16 residues. Germline loops: CDR1 MNHEY, CDR2 SVGEGT. The J segment lost 1 base and the V segment lost 3 bases, leaving 2 bases of the junction unmatched.

This clonotype appeared a few times. This chain uses TRBV20-1 with TRBJ2-7; weak D call: TRBD1 (6 bases). The CDR3 consists of 12 residues. Between the trimmed V and J ends, which lost 2 bases and 3 bases, there was a span of 8 bases. Germline V CDR1 and CDR2: DFQATT, SNEGSKA (reference sequence). The CDR3 DNA follows: TGCAGTGCTAGACAGGGGATCTACGAGCAGTACTTC. Amino acid sequence: CSARQGIYEQYF.

The sample holds a few counts of this clonotype. This chain links TRBV30 with TRBJ2-1; 8 bases match TRBD1. The CDR3 covers 14 residues. Germline V gene data show CDR1 as GTSNPN and CDR2 as SVGIG (reference sequence). After removal of 5 bases from V and 2 bases from J, the junction contained 5 bases not matched to a gene. CDR3 DNA sequence: TGTGCCTGGTTGGGACAGGCCCCCTACAATGAGCAGTTCTTC. This codes for CAWLGQAPYNEQFF.

V is TRBV5-1 and J is TRBJ2-7; TRBD2 might be the D (6 bases). With 2 bases removed from V and 6 bases from J, the gap between germline ends came to 18 bases. The CDR3 is 15 amino acids. The germline V gene has CDR1 SGHRS and CDR2 YFSETQ. CDR3 DNA sequence: TGCGCCAGCAGCTTCGGGACTCTGCAGGCCAGCGAGCAGTACTTC. This encodes CASSFGTLQASEQYF.

V gene TRBV7-9 combines with J gene TRBJ2-5; D perhaps matches TRBD2 (6 bases). Germline loops: CDR1 SEHNR, CDR2 FQNEAQ (reference sequence). The CDR3 sequence is 16 residues long. V was trimmed by 1 base and J by 2 bases, leaving 14 bases between them. Here the CDR3 DNA reads TGTGCCAGCAGCTTAGATAATACGGGACTTCAAGAGACCCAGTACTTC. This sequence encodes CASSLDNTGLQETQYF.

Ten or more counts support this clonotype. The genes are TRBV14 and TRBJ2-2; D remains unclear. The CDR3 is 18 amino acids. Germline CDR1 and CDR2: SGHDN and FVKESK. Trimming cost V 0 bases and J 0 bases, with 14 bases left between them. The CDR3 loop reads CASSQDRMIVSNTGELFF. As DNA, the CDR3 is TGTGCCAGCAGCCAAGATAGGATGATAGTCTCGAACACCGGGGAGCTGTTTTTT.

The chain has TRBV6-5 and TRBJ1-3, with D unclear. Germline V gives CDR1 MNHEY, CDR2 SVGAGI. The ends were cut back, 5 bases at V and 4 bases at J, with 9 bases in the middle. The CDR3 spans 13 residues. CDR3 loop: CASSGEFGNTIYF. CDR3 bases: TGTGCCAGCAGTGGGGAATTCGGAAACACCATATATTTT.

This clonotype came up many times. This chain links TRBV18 with TRBJ1-6; no definite D call. The CDR3 covers 15 residues. V lost 5 bases, J lost 2 bases, and 10 bases lay in between. Germline V CDR1 and CDR2: KGHSH, LQKENI. The CDR3 sequence: CASSLHGTYNSPLHF. CDR3 sequence (DNA): TGTGCCAGCTCATTGCATGGGACCTATAATTCACCCCTCCACTTT.

This clonotype has just a few counts. V gene TRBV6-5 combines with J gene TRBJ2-3; TRBD1 is a possible D gene (5 bases). V lost 3 bases to trimming and J lost 4 bases, with 11 bases between them. CDR1 is MNHEY, CDR2 SVGAGI, per germline. The CDR3 totals 14 residues. This CDR3 reads CASSYSGIADTQYF. CDR3 DNA: TGTGCCAGCAGTTATTCAGGGATAGCAGATACGCAGTATTTT.

CDR3 in amino acids: CSAGDPGGNTIYF. The CDR3 DNA reads as TGCAGTGCTGGGGATCCGGGTGGAAACACCATATATTTT. This chain uses TRBV20-1 with TRBJ1-3; D is unresolved. This CDR3 comprises 13 residues. Germline-derived CDR1 and CDR2 are DFQATT and SNEGSKA (reference sequence). V lost 5 bases and J lost 3, with 11 bases in between.

This clonotype showed up just a few times. The chain couples TRBV20-1 to TRBJ2-3; no reliable D call. Germline V gene sequence: CDR1 DFQATT, CDR2 SNEGSKA (reference sequence). The CDR3 length is 14 residues. The V end was cut by 3 bases, the J end by 3 bases, with 13 bases between. This CDR3 reads CSARAYKGTDTQYF. Written as DNA, the CDR3 is TGCAGTGCTAGGGCATACAAGGGAACAGATACGCAGTATTTT.

There are many counts of this clonotype. This chain joins TRBV6-5 and TRBJ2-2; D is possibly TRBD2 (5 bases). Germline lookup yields CDR1 MNHEY and CDR2 SVGAGI. This CDR3 comprises 13 residues. V dropped 5 bases and J dropped 4 bases, with 8 bases sitting between them. CDR3 protein: CASSEGRTGELFF. In nucleotides, the CDR3 is TGTGCCAGCAGTGAGGGTCGCACCGGGGAGCTGTTTTTT.

The chain carries TRBV13 and TRBJ2-1; 7 bases align to TRBD2. The germline gives CDR1 PRHDT, CDR2 FYEKMQ (reference sequence). This CDR3 is 13 amino acids long. Trimming at V came to 5 bases and at J to 9 bases, leaving 7 bases not matched to a gene. The CDR3 nucleotides read TGTGCCAGCAGCGTGCTGACTAGCAGTGAGCAGTTCTTC. Translation: CASSVLTSSEQFF.

The chain carries TRBV28 and TRBJ2-5; maybe TRBD1 (5 bases). Trimming shortened V by 6 bases and J by 2 bases, and 10 bases separated the two germline ends. The CDR3 has 13 amino acids. Germline CDR1 and CDR2: MDHEN and SYDVKM. Written as DNA, the CDR3 is TGTGCCAGCAGCCCCAGGGAACAAGAGACCCAGTACTTC. It translates to CASSPREQETQYF.

This clonotype came up a few times. This rearrangement joins TRBV15 to TRBJ1-4; the D is unclear. CDR3 length: 12 residues. Trimming left V 5 bases short and J 8 bases short, with 9 bases between. Germline V gives CDR1 LNHNV, CDR2 YYDKDF (reference sequence). CDR3 amino acids: CATSLTGEKLFF. The DNA of the CDR3 is TGTGCCACCAGCCTTACCGGGGAAAAACTGTTTTTT. Complete variable domain (other parts from reference TRBV15 and TRBJ1-4): DAMVIQNPRYQVTQFGKPVTLSCSQTLNHNVMYWYQQKSSQAPKLLFHYYDKDFNNEADTPDNFQSRRPNTSFCFLDIRSPGLGDTAMYLCATSLTGEKLFFGSGTQLSVL.

V usage is TRBV7-9 and J usage is TRBJ1-4; tentatively, D is TRBD1 (5 bases). This CDR3 has 16 amino acids. Germline V lookup: CDR1 SEHNR, CDR2 FQNEAQ (reference sequence). The V end was cut by 5 bases, the J end by 5 bases, with 18 bases between. The CDR3 DNA sequence: TGTGCCAGCAGCCTTCACGAGGGGCACCCCAATGAAAAACTGTTTTTT. Translating gives CASSLHEGHPNEKLFF. The variable domain in full, with the rest retrieved from reference TRBV7-9 and TRBJ1-4, is DTGVSQNPRHKITKRGQNVTFRCDPISEHNRLYWYRQTLGQGPEFLTYFQNEAQLEKSRLLSDRFSAERPKGSFSTLEIQRTEQGDSAMYLCASSLHEGHPNEKLFFGSGTQLSVL.

This clonotype has a count of ten or more. The rearrangement links TRBV6-4 to TRBJ2-1; no definite D call. Trimming cost V 4 bases and J 0 bases, with 4 bases left between them. Germline V gene sequence: CDR1 MRHNA, CDR2 SNTAGT. The CDR3 extends over 13 amino acids. The DNA for the CDR3 is TGTGCCAGCAGTGCGGGCTCCTACAATGAGCAGTTCTTC. It encodes CASSAGSYNEQFF.

This clonotype was observed many times. CDR3: CASSLGGRTYNEQFF. The CDR3 DNA is TGCGCCAGCAGCTTGGGCGGACGGACCTACAATGAGCAGTTCTTC. This chain connects TRBV5-1 to TRBJ2-1; the D is unclear. Trimming took 0 bases from V and 2 from J, leaving 9 bases between them. CDR3 length: 15 residues. Germline V CDR1 and CDR2: SGHRS, YFSETQ.

This clonotype occurred many times. The V call is TRBV20-1, the J call TRBJ2-1; D perhaps matches TRBD2 (5 bases). Germline lookup yields CDR1 DFQATT and CDR2 SNEGSKA (reference sequence). The CDR3 sequence is 12 residues long. The ends were cut back, 0 bases at V and 10 bases at J, with 10 bases in the middle. The CDR3 region is CSARDREYEQFF. The CDR3 DNA is TGCAGTGCTAGAGATCGGGAATACGAGCAGTTCTTC.

This clonotype has a handful of counts. The V gene is TRBV27, the J gene TRBJ2-3; 10 bases agree with TRBD2. CDR1 is MNHEY, CDR2 SMNVEV, per germline (reference sequence). This CDR3 contains 18 residues. With V trimmed by 0 bases and J by 0 bases, 6 bases remained unmatched. The CDR3: CASSLSASGRPSTDTQYF. The CDR3 region has the DNA TGTGCCAGCAGTTTATCTGCTAGCGGGAGACCTAGCACAGATACGCAGTATTTT.

The gene calls are TRBV2 and TRBJ2-1; 10 nucleotides match TRBD2. CDR1 is SNHLY, CDR2 FYNNEI, per germline. V shed 6 bases and J 6 bases; nucleotides not matched to a gene: 11. This CDR3 contains 16 residues. The CDR3 DNA reads as TGTGCCAGCAGCTCAAGCGCCGGGACTAGCGCCAATGAGCAGTTCTTC. It codes for CASSSSAGTSANEQFF.

The rearrangement joins TRBV7-9 to TRBJ1-2; D remains ambiguous. CDR1 is SEHNR, CDR2 FQNEAQ, per germline (reference sequence). V was clipped by 1 base and J by 6 bases, with 6 bases between them. The CDR3 has 12 amino acids. CDR3 DNA sequence: TGTGCCAGCAGCTTAGGAGGGAATGGCTACACCTTC. Residues: CASSLGGNGYTF.

This clonotype was observed a handful of times. The chain carries TRBV21-1 and TRBJ1-3; the table's D gene call, TRBD1, was not cross checked with the DNA. TRBV21-1 is tagged as a pseudogene. This CDR3 is 17 amino acids long. The CDR3 DNA follows: TGTGCCAGCAGCGAAAGAACGCAGGGGGCGAGGGGAAACACCATATATTTT. This translates into CASSERTQGARGNTIYF.

This clonotype was detected ten times or more. The chain has TRBV29-1 and TRBJ1-1, with TRBD1 matching over 7 bases. The CDR3 consists of 12 residues. V lost 7 bases to trimming and J lost 4 bases; unmatched junction nucleotides: 6. In germline, CDR1 is SQVTM, CDR2 ANQGSEA. As DNA, the CDR3 is TGCAGCGCAGGGGGATCCCCCACTGAAGCTTTCTTT. This sequence encodes CSAGGSPTEAFF.